The clone carrying this T cell receptor beta chain came up a few times. Its antigen is currently unknown. V was trimmed by 8 bases and J by 3 bases, leaving 19 bases between them. Germline V gives CDR1 DFQATT, CDR2 SNEGSKA (reference sequence). The CDR3 is 14 residues long. 5'RACE generated cDNA with 10-nucleotide random UMIs. Over 190 million TCR-beta sequences (from 15-18 subjects) were yielded by each sequencing run. MiXCR was run by TCRdb on the 5' RACE reads, yielding one entry per CDR3 protein. The sample lists 65,000 to 80,000 distinct CDR3 sequences, around 4.8% occurring once. The data derive from a study of neurological immune-mediated disorders. General observations from the study: The greatest TCR clonal expansion occurred in HTLV-1-associated myelopathy and the least in multiple sclerosis, which fell below healthy controls.

The clonotype originates from a woman aged 70-85 years with multiple sclerosis. The sequenced material came from PBMCs. J is TRBJ1-2 and V is TRBV20-1; a weak D match, TRBD1 (5 bases). For the CDR3, the DNA is TGCAGTATCGCCGGGCGGGGGGGAGACTATGGCTACACCTTC. It codes for CSIAGRGGDYGYTF.